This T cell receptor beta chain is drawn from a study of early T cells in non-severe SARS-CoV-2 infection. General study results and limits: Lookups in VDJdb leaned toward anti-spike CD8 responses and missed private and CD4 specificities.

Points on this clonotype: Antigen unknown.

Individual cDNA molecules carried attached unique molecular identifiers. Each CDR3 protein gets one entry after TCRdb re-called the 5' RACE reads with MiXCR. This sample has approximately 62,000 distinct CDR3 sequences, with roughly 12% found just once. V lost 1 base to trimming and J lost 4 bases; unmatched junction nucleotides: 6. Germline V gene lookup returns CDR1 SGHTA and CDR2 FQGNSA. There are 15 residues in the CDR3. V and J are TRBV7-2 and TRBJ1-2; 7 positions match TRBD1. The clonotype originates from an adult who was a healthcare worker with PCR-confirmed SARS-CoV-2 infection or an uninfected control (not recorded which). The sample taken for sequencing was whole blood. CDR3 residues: CASSLGTGAAYGYTF. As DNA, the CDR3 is TGTGCCAGCAGCTTAGGCACAGGGGCTGCCTATGGCTACACCTTC.